This entry describes one T cell receptor (beta chain). The antigen remains undetermined. PCR amplification relied on 60 Vbeta primers (plus 13 Jbeta primers). Assay: immunoSEQ multiplex PCR; the TCRdb copy retains only in-frame clones and omits some. Among 180,000 or so clones listed, roughly 77% were seen once. These data come from a study of cytomegalovirus exposure and HLA in healthy donors. General observations from the study: For most TCR beta V segments, an earlier analysis put the productive rate at about 90% or about 30% of the time. TCR beta chains associated with HLA were, in a later analysis, more clonally expanded than equally common others. Later analysis identified 15,000 to 20,000 TCR beta sequences associated with HLA alleles, using a false discovery rate threshold of 0.05. When analyzed later, the rates of TCR association showed variation by HLA locus, with DRB1 the most and HLA-C the fewest.

The CDR3 contains 15 residues. The J segment lost 7 bases and the V segment lost 4 bases, leaving 5 bases of the junction unmatched. In germline, CDR1 is SGHAT, CDR2 FQNNGV. This TCR came from a woman in her 30s in good health and CMV-seropositive. Sequences were obtained from PBMCs. The chain uses TRBV11-2 and TRBJ2-1; 12 nucleotides match TRBD1. The CDR3, as DNA: TGTGCCAGCAGCTCCGGGACAGGGGGCTTAAATGAGCAGTTCTTC. Its protein is CASSSGTGGLNEQFF.